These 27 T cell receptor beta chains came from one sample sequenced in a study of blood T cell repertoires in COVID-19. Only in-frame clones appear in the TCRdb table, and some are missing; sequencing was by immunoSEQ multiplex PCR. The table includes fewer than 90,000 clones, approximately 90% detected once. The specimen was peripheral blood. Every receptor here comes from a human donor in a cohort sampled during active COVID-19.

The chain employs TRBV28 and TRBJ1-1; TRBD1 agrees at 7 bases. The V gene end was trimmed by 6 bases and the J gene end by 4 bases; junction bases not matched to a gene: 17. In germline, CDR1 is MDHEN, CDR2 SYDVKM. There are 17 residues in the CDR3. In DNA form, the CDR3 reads TGTGCCAGCAGCAGCCCCAGGGGGGCGATTTGGGGCACTGAAGCTTTCTTT. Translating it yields CASSSPRGAIWGTEAFF.

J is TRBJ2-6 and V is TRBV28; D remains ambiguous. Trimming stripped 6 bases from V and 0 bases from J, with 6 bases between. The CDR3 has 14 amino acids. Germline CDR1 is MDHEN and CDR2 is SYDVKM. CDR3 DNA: TGTGCCAGCAGGGCAACCTCTGGGGCCAACGTCCTGACTTTC. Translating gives CASRATSGANVLTF.

The CDR3 spells CASSPDRGRAGELFF. CDR3 DNA sequence: TGTGCCAGCAGCCCCGACAGGGGGCGGGCCGGGGAGCTGTTTTTT. V is TRBV5-6 and J is TRBJ2-2; 10 bases are a match to TRBD1. Germline V gene data show CDR1 as SGHDT and CDR2 as YYEEEE. This CDR3 region has 15 residues. The V and J ends lost 4 bases and 6 bases, in that order; junction bases with no gene match: 6.

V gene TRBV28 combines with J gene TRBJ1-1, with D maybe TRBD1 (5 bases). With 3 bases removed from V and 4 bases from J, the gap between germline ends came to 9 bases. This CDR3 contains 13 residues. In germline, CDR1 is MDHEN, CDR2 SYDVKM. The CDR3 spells CASSLGGSTEAFF. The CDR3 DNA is TGTGCCAGCAGTTTGGGGGGGAGCACTGAAGCTTTCTTT.

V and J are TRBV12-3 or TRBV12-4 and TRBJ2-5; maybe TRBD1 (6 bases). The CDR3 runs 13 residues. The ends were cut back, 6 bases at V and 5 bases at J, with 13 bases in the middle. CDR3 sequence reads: CASSFTGPETQYF. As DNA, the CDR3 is TGTGCCAGCAGCTTTACAGGGCCGGAGACCCAGTACTTC.

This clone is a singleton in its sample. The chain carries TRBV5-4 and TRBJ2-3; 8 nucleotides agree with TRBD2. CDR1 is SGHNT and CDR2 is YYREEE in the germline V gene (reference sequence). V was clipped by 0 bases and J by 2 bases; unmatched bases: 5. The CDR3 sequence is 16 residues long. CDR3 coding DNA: TGTGCCAGCAGCTTGGCCGACGGGGGGGACACAGATACGCAGTATTTT. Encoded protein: CASSLADGGDTDTQYF. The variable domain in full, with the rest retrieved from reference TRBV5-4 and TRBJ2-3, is ETGVTQSPTHLIKTRGQQVTLRCSSQSGHNTVSWYQQALGQGPQFIFQYYREEENGRGNFPPRFSGLQFPNYSSELNVNALELDDSALYLCASSLADGGDTDTQYFGPGTRLTVL.

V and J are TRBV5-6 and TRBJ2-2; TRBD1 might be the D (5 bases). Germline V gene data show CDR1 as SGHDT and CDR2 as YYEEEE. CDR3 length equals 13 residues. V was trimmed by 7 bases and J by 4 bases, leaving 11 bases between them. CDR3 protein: CASVRQFTGELFF. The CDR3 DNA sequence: TGTGCCAGCGTCCGACAGTTCACCGGGGAGCTGTTTTTT.

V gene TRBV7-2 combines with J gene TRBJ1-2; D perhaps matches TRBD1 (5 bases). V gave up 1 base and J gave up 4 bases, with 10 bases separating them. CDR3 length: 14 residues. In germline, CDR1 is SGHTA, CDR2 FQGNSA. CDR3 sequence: CASSLGGRGYGYTF. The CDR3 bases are TGTGCCAGCAGCTTAGGGGGCCGTGGCTATGGCTACACCTTC.

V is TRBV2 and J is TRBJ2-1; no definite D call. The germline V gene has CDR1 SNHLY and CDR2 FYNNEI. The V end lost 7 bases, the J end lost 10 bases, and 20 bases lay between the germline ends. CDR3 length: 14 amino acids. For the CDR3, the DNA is TGTGCCAGCAAGAGGATGATGACCCCGGAGGAGCAGTTCTTC. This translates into CASKRMMTPEEQFF.

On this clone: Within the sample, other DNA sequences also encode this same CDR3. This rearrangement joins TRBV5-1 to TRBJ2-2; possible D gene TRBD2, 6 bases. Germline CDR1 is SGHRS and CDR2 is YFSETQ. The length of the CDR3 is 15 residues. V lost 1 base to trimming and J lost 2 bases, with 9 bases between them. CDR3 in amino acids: CASSLREPNTGELFF. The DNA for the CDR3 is TGCGCCAGCAGCTTGCGGGAGCCCAACACCGGGGAGCTGTTTTTT.

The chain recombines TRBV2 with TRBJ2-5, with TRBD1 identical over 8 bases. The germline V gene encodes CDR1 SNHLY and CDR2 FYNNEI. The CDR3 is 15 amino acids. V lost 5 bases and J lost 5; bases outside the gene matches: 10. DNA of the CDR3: TGTGCCAGCAGTCCATCGACAGGGGTGAGGGAGACCCAGTACTTC. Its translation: CASSPSTGVRETQYF.

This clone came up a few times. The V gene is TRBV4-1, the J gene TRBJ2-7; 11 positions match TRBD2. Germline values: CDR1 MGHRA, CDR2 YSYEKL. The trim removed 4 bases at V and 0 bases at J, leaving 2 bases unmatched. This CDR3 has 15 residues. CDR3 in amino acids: CASSRGTSGSYEQYF. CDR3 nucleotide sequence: TGCGCCAGCAGCCGCGGGACTAGCGGCTCCTACGAGCAGTACTTC.

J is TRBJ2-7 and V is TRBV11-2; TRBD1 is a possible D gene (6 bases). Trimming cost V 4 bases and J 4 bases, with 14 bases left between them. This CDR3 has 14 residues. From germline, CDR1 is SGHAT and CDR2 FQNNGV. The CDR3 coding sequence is TGTGCCAGCAGCTCTGACTGGGGGCCTTACGAGCAGTACGTC. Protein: CASSSDWGPYEQYV.

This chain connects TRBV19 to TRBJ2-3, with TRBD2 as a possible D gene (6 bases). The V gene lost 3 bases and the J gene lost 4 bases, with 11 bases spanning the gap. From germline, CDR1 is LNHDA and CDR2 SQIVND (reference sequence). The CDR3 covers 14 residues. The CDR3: CASSIDGSADTQYF. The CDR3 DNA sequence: TGTGCCAGTAGTATTGACGGGAGCGCAGATACGCAGTATTTT. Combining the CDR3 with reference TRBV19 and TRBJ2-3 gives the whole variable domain DGGITQSPKYLFRKEGQNVTLSCEQNLNHDAMYWYRQDPGQGLRLIYYSQIVNDFQKGDIAEGYSVSREKKESFPLTVTSAQKNPTAFYLCASSIDGSADTQYFGPGTRLTVL.

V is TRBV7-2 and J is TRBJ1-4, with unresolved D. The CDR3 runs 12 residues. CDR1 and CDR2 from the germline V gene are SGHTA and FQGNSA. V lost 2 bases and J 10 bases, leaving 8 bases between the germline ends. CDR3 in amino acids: CASSLPVGKLFF. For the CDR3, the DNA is TGTGCCAGCAGCTTACCAGTTGGAAAACTGTTTTTT. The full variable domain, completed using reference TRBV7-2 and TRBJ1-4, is GAGVSQSPSNKVTEKGKDVELRCDPISGHTALYWYRQSLGQGLEFLIYFQGNSAPDKSGLPSDRFSAERTGGSVSTLTIQRTQQEDSAVYLCASSLPVGKLFFGSGTQLSVL.

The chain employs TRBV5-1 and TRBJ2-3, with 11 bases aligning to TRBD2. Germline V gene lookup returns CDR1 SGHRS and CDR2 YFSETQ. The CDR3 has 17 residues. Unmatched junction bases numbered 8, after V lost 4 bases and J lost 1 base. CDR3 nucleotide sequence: TGCGCCAGCAGCCCCCTAGCGGGACTAGCGGGCACAGATACGCAGTATTTT. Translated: CASSPLAGLAGTDTQYF.

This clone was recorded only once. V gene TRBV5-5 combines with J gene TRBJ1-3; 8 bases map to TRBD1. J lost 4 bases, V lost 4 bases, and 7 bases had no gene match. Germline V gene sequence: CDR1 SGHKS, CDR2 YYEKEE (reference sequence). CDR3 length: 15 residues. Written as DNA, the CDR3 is TGTGCCAGCAGCCCCAGGGGGCTCGGGGGAAACACCATATATTTT. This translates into CASSPRGLGGNTIYF.

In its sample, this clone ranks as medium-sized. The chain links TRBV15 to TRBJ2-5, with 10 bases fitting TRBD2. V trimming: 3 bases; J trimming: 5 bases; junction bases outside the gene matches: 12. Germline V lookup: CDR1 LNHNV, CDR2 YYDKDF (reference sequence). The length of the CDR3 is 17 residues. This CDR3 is CATSRNFELAGSETQYF. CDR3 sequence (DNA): TGTGCCACCAGCAGGAACTTTGAACTAGCGGGAAGTGAGACCCAGTACTTC.

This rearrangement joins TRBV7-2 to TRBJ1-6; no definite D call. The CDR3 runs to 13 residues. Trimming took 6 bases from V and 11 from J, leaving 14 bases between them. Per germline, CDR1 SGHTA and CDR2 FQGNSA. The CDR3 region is CASSSKGRPPLHF. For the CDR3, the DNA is TGTGCCAGCAGTTCTAAAGGGAGGCCACCCCTCCACTTT.

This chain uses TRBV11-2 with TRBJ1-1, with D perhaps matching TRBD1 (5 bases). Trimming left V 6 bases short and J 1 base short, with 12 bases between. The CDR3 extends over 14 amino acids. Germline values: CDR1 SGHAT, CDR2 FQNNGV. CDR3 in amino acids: CASSPRARNTEAFF. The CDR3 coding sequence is TGTGCCAGCAGTCCCAGGGCCCGGAACACTGAAGCTTTCTTT.

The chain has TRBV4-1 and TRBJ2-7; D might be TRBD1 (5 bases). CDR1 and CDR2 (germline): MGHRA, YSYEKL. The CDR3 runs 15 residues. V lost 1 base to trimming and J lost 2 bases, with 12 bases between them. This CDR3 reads CASSQAPGLPYEQYF. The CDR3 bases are TGCGCCAGCAGCCAAGCCCCAGGGCTCCCCTACGAGCAGTACTTC.

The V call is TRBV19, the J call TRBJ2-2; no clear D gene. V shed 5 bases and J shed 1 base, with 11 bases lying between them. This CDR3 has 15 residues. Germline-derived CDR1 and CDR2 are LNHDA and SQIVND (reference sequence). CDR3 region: CASSVSRENTGELFF. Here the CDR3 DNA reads TGTGCCAGTAGTGTGTCTAGAGAGAACACCGGGGAGCTGTTTTTT.

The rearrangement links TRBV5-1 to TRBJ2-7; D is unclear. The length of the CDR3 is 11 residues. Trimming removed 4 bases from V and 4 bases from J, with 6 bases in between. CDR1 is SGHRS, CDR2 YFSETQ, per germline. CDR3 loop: CASSDTYEQYF. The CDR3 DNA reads TGCGCCAGCAGCGATACTTACGAGCAGTACTTC.

CDR3 nucleotides: TGTGCCAGCAGCTTGAGGGGGCCGACAGGGGGACAAGAGACCCAGTACTTC. Translation gives CASSLRGPTGGQETQYF. V is TRBV5-4 and J is TRBJ2-5, with 9 bases matching TRBD1. This CDR3 is 17 amino acids long. The germline V gene has CDR1 SGHNT and CDR2 YYREEE (reference sequence). Trimming at V came to 1 base and at J to 2 bases, leaving 9 bases not matched to a gene.

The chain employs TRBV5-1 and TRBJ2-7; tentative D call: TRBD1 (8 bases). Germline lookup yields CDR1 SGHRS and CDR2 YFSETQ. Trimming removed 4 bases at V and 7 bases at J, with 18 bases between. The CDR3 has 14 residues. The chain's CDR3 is CASSQGAGVIEQYF. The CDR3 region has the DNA TGCGCCAGCAGCCAGGGGGCGGGAGTGATAGAGCAGTACTTC.

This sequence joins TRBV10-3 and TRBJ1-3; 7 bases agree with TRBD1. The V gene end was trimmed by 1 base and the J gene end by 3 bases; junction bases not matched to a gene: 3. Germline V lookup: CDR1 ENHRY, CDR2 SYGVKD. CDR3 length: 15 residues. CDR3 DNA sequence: TGTGCCATCAGTGAGTTGGGACAGCTTGGAAACACCATATATTTT. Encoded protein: CAISELGQLGNTIYF.

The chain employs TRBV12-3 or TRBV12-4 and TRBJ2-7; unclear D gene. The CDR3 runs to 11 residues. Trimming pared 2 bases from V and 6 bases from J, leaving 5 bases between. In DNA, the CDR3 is TGTGCCAGCAGTTTAAGCCGCGAGCAGTACTTC. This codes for CASSLSREQYF.